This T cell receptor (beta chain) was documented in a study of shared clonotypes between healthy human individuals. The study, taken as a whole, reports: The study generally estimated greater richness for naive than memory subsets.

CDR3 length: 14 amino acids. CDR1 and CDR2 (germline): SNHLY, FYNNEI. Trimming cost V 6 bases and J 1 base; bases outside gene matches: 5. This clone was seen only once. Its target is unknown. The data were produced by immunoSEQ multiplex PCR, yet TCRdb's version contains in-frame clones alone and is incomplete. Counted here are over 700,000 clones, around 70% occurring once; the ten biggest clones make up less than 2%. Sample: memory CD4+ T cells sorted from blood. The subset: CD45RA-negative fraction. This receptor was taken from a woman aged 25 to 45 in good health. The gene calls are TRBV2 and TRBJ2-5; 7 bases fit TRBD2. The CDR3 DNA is TGTGCCAGCAGCCGCTGGGGGGGCCAAGAGACCCAGTACTTC. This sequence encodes CASSRWGGQETQYF. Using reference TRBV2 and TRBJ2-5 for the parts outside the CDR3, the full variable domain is EPEVTQTPSHQVTQMGQEVILRCVPISNHLYFYWYRQILGQKVEFLVSFYNNEISEKSEIFDDQFSVERPDGSNFTLKIRSTKLEDSAMYFCASSRWGGQETQYFGPGTRLLVL.